This entry features one T cell receptor beta chain sequence. Sequenced by immunoSEQ multiplex PCR; TCRdb stores in-frame clones only, minus some. The sample holds around 100,000 clones, approximately 92% seen once. The source of the sample is a study of blood T cell repertoires in COVID-19. Study in general: Italy, Spain and the United States were the sources of the convalescent and acute COVID-19 samples. Nucleic acid was either cDNA or gDNA, and it came from T cells, B-cell-depleted T cells, or PBMCs.

The J segment lost 11 bases and the V segment lost 1 base, leaving 5 bases of the junction unmatched. The germline CDR1 and CDR2 sequences are MGHRA and YSYEKL. The CDR3 loop spans 13 amino acids. This chain connects TRBV4-1 to TRBJ2-4; 7 nucleotides line up with TRBD1. Sequencing was performed on peripheral blood. This clonotype originated in an elderly woman with acute or convalescent COVID-19. The CDR3 spells CASSQGTGTVQYF. CDR3 nucleotides: TGCGCCAGCAGCCAAGGGACAGGCACAGTTCAGTACTTC.